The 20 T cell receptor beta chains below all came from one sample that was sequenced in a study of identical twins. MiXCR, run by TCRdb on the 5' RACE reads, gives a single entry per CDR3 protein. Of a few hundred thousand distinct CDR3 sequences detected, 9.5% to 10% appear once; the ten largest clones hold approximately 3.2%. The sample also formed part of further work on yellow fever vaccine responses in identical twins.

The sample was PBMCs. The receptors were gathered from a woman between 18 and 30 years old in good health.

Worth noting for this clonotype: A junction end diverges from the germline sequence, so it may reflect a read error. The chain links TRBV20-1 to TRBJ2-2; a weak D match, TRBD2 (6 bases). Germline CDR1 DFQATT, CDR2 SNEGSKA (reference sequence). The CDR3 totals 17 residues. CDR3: CCATLTGTAGSAGELFF. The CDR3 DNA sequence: TGCTGTGCTACCTTAACCGGGACTGCAGGTAGTGCCGGGGAGCTGTTTTTT.

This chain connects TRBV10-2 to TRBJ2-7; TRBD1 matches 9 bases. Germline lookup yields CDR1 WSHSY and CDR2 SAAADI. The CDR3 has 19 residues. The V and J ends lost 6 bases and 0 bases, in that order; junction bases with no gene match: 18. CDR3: CASRTTIHSGTGNSYEQYF. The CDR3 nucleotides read TGCGCCAGCAGGACGACCATCCACTCCGGGACAGGGAACTCCTACGAGCAGTACTTC.

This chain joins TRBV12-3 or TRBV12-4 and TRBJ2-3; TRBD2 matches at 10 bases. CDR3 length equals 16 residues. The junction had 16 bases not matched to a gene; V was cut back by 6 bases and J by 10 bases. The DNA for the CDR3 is TGTGCCAGCAGCCCCCTAACTAGCGGGGTGGGGGTATCGCAGTATTTT. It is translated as CASSPLTSGVGVSQYF.

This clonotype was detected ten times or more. The CDR3 is CASRRGPAPGYEQYF. DNA of the CDR3: TGTGCCAGCAGACGCGGACCCGCACCAGGGTACGAGCAGTACTTC. V gene TRBV3-1 combines with J gene TRBJ2-7; TRBD1 might be the D (5 bases). Germline lookup yields CDR1 LGHDT and CDR2 YNNKEL (reference sequence). The CDR3 consists of 15 residues. Between the trimmed V and J ends, which lost 6 bases and 4 bases, there was a span of 19 bases.

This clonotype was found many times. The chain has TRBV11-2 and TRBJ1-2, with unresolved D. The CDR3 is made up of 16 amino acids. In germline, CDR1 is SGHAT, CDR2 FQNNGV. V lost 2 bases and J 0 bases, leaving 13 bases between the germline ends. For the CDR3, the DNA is TGTGCCAGCAGCTTACGGATAGGCGGCACTAACTATGGCTACACCTTC. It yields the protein CASSLRIGGTNYGYTF.

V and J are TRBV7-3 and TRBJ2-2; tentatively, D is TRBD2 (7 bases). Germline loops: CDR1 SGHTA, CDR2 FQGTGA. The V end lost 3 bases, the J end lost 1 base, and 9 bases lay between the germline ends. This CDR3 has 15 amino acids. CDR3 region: CASSFGGLNTGELFF. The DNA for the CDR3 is TGTGCCAGCAGCTTCGGGGGGCTGAACACCGGGGAGCTGTTTTTT.

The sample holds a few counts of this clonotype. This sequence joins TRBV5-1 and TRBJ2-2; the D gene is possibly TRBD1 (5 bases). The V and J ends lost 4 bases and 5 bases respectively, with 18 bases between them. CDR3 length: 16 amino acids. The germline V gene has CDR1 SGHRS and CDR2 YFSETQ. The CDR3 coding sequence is TGCGCCAGCAGCCCCCCGGAGCAGGGCGAAACCGGGGAGCTGTTTTTT. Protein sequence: CASSPPEQGETGELFF.

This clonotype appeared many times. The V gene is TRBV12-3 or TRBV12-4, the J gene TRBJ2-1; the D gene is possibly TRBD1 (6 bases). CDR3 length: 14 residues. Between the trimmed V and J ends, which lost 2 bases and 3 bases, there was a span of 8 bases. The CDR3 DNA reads TGTGCCAGCAGTTTACAGACAGGCTACAATGAGCAGTTCTTC. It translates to CASSLQTGYNEQFF.

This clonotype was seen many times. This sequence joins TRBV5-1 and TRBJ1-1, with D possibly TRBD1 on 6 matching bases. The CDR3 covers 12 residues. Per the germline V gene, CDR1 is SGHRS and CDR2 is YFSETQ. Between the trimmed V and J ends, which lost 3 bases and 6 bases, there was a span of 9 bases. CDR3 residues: CASSSGQPEAFF. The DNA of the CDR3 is TGCGCCAGCAGCTCCGGACAGCCTGAAGCTTTCTTT.

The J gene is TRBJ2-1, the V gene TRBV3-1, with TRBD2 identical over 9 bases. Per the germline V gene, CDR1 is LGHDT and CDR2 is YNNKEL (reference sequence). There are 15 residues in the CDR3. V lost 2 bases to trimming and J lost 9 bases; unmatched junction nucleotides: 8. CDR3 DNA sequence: TGTGCCAGCAGCCAACCCGAGCGGGAGGTCAGTGAGCAGTTCTTC. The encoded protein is CASSQPEREVSEQFF.

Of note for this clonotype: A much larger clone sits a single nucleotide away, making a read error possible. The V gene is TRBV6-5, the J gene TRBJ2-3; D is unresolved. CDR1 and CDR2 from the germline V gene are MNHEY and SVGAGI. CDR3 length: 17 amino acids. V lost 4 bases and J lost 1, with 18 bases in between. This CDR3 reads CASSWSYKEGGTDTQYF. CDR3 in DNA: TGTGCCAGCAGTTGGAGCTACAAGGAAGGAGGCACAGATACGCAGTATTTT.

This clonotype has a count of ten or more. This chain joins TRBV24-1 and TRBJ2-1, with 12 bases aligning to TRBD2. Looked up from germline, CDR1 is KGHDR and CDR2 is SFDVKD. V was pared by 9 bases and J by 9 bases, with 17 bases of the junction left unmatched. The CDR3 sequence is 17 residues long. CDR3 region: CATAGASGRANDGEQFF. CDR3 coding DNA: TGTGCCACCGCCGGGGCTAGCGGGAGGGCAAACGACGGTGAGCAGTTCTTC.

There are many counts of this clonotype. The CDR3 DNA follows: TGTGCCAGTAGTATAATACAGCAAGAGACCCAGTACTTC. This encodes CASSIIQQETQYF. The chain couples TRBV19 to TRBJ2-5; D ambiguous. With 2 bases removed from V and 2 bases from J, the gap between germline ends came to 6 bases. This CDR3 contains 13 residues. The germline gives CDR1 LNHDA, CDR2 SQIVND (reference sequence).

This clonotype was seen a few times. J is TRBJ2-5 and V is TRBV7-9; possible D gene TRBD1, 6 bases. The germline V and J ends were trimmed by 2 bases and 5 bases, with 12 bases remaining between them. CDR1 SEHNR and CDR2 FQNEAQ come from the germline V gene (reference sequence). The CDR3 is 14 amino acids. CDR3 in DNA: TGTGCCAGCAGCTTAATCTGGGGGCAGGAGACCCAGTACTTC. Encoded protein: CASSLIWGQETQYF.

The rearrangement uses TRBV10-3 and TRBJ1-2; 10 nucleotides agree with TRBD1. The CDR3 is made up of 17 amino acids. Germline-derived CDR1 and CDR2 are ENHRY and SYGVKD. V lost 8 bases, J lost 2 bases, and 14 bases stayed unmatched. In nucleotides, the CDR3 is TGTGCCATCCGATCAGCCGGAGACAGGGGGCCAAACTATGGCTACACCTTC. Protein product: CAIRSAGDRGPNYGYTF.

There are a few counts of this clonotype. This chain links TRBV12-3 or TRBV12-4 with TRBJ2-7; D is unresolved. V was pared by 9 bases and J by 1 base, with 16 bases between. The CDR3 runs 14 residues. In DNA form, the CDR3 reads TGTGCCAGTAAACCCCAGATAAGTTCCTACGAGCAGTACTTC. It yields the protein CASKPQISSYEQYF.

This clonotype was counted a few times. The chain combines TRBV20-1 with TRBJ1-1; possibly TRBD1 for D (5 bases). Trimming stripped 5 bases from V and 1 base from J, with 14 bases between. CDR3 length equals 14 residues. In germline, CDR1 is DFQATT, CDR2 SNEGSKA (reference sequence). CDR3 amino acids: CSAAPGYRNTEAFF. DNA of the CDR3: TGCAGTGCTGCCCCAGGGTACCGGAACACTGAAGCTTTCTTT.

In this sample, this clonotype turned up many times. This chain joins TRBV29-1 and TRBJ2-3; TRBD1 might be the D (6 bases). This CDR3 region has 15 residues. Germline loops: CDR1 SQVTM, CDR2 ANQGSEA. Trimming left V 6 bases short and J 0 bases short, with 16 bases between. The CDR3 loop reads CSVEDSGASTDTQYF. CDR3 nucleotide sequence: TGCAGCGTGGAGGACAGTGGGGCTAGCACAGATACGCAGTATTTT.

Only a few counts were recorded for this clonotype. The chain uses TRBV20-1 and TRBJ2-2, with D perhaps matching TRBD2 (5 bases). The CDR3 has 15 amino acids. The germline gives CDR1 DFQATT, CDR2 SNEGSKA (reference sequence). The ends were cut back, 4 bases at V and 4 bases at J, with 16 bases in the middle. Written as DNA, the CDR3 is TGCAGTGCTAAAGCTCACGGTGGAGGCACCGGGGAGCTGTTTTTT. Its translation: CSAKAHGGGTGELFF.

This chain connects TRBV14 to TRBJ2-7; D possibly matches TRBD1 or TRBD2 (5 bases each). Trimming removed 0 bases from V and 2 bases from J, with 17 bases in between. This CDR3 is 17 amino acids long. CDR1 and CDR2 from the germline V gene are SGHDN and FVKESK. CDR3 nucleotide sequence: TGTGCCAGCAGCCAAGAATTTGGGGGAAAGAAAACCTACGAGCAGTACTTC. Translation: CASSQEFGGKKTYEQYF.